The present TCR beta chain was sequenced within a study of cytomegalovirus exposure and HLA in healthy donors. To note about this clone: What it binds is not known.

Findings of the study overall: Cytomegalovirus status was reportedly diagnosed by the classifier with high specificity and sensitivity.

In the PCR, 60 Vbeta and 13 Jbeta primers were used. Clones were read by immunoSEQ multiplex PCR, and TCRdb kept only the in-frame ones, dropping some. The table records tens of thousands of clones, roughly 72% of them present only once. V shed 0 bases and J shed 8 bases, with 13 bases lying between them. The CDR3 is 15 residues long. CDR1 and CDR2 (germline): SEHNR, FQNEAQ (reference sequence). The clonotype originates from a woman younger than 45 in good health and CMV-seropositive. The specimen was PBMCs. The V call is TRBV7-9, the J call TRBJ1-4; D is possibly TRBD1 (5 bases). This CDR3 is CASSLAPGGGEKLFF. In nucleotides, the CDR3 is TGTGCCAGCAGCTTAGCGCCCGGGGGAGGCGAAAAACTGTTTTTT.